This is a list of T cell receptor beta chains from one sample in a study of cytomegalovirus exposure and HLA in healthy donors. Assay: immunoSEQ multiplex PCR; the TCRdb copy retains only in-frame clones and omits some. The sample has about 220,000 clones, 70% to 80% seen once. The material sequenced was PBMCs. The origin of the receptors is a young woman in good health and CMV-seronegative. Each CDR3 is given with its conserved first and last residue. The order of the fields is D gene, clone size, J gene, V gene, CDR3 protein, CDR3 DNA. The D gene is left open where the match is weak. Clone size is stated in some rows and not others, as once, few, many or a class when expanded.

d_call: TRBD2
clone_size: .
j_call: TRBJ2-5
v_call: TRBV7-9
cdr3_aa: CASSLTTSGGRETQYF
cdr3_nt: TGTGCCAGCAGCTTAACAACTAGCGGGGGGAGGGAGACCCAGTACTTC

d_call: TRBD1
clone_size: .
j_call: TRBJ1-5
v_call: TRBV5-1
cdr3_aa: CASSLEGQGSNQPQHF
cdr3_nt: TGCGCCAGCAGCTTGGAAGGACAGGGGAGCAATCAGCCCCAGCATTTT

d_call: TRBD2
clone_size: .
j_call: TRBJ2-7
v_call: TRBV9
cdr3_aa: CASSSPSGGYEQYF
cdr3_nt: TGTGCCAGCAGCTCTCCTAGCGGGGGCTACGAGCAGTACTTC

d_call: TRBD2
clone_size: .
j_call: TRBJ2-3
v_call: TRBV6-6
cdr3_aa: CASTPLADGADTQYF
cdr3_nt: TGTGCCAGCACCCCGCTAGCGGATGGGGCAGATACGCAGTATTTT

d_call: .
clone_size: .
j_call: TRBJ1-1
v_call: TRBV5-6
cdr3_aa: CASSLALWNTEAFF
cdr3_nt: TGTGCCAGCAGCTTGGCCCTGTGGAACACTGAAGCTTTCTTT

d_call: .
clone_size: .
j_call: TRBJ2-7
v_call: TRBV6-5
cdr3_aa: CASSQGDSYEQYF
cdr3_nt: TGTGCCAGCAGCCAAGGGGACTCCTACGAGCAGTACTTC

d_call: TRBD2
clone_size: .
j_call: TRBJ2-1
v_call: TRBV11-2
cdr3_aa: CASSLAGGPTEQFF
cdr3_nt: TGTGCCAGCAGCTTAGCGGGGGGGCCCACTGAGCAGTTCTTC

d_call: .
clone_size: .
j_call: TRBJ2-7
v_call: TRBV4-2
cdr3_aa: CASSQVTTENYEQYF
cdr3_nt: TGTGCCAGCAGCCAAGTGACGACGGAGAACTACGAGCAGTACTTC

d_call: .
clone_size: .
j_call: TRBJ1-1
v_call: TRBV30
cdr3_aa: CAWSRGAEAFF
cdr3_nt: TGTGCCTGGAGTCGGGGGGCTGAAGCTTTCTTT

d_call: .
clone_size: few
j_call: TRBJ1-1
v_call: TRBV30
cdr3_aa: CAWNRRGVRKAFF
cdr3_nt: TGTGCCTGGAATCGTCGGGGGGTGAGGAAAGCTTTCTTT

d_call: .
clone_size: few
j_call: TRBJ1-1
v_call: TRBV11-3
cdr3_aa: CARDLNTEAFF
cdr3_nt: TGTGCCAGGGACTTAAACACTGAAGCTTTCTTT

d_call: TRBD1
clone_size: few
j_call: TRBJ2-7
v_call: TRBV23-1
cdr3_aa: CASSHHPKGASIYEQYF
cdr3_nt: TGCGCCAGCAGTCATCACCCCAAGGGGGCTTCCATCTACGAGCAGTACTTC

d_call: .
clone_size: .
j_call: TRBJ1-1
v_call: TRBV6-1
cdr3_aa: CASSEIRTEAFF
cdr3_nt: TGTGCCAGCAGTGAAATTCGCACTGAAGCTTTCTTT

d_call: TRBD1
clone_size: .
j_call: TRBJ2-7
v_call: TRBV6-5
cdr3_aa: CASSPTGVGYEQYF
cdr3_nt: TGTGCCAGCAGTCCGACAGGGGTTGGGTACGAGCAGTACTTC

d_call: .
clone_size: .
j_call: TRBJ1-2
v_call: TRBV30
cdr3_aa: CAWSSQQYYGYTF
cdr3_nt: TGTGCCTGGAGTTCGCAACAGTACTATGGCTACACCTTC

d_call: TRBD2
clone_size: .
j_call: TRBJ2-1
v_call: TRBV12-5
cdr3_aa: CASAGTSGISYNEQFF
cdr3_nt: TGTGCTAGTGCCGGGACTAGCGGGATTTCCTACAATGAGCAGTTCTTC

d_call: TRBD1
clone_size: .
j_call: TRBJ1-2
v_call: TRBV30
cdr3_aa: CAWRTGGGLRGYTF
cdr3_nt: TGTGCCTGGAGGACAGGGGGGGGGCTGCGTGGCTACACCTTC

d_call: .
clone_size: .
j_call: TRBJ1-1
v_call: TRBV29-1
cdr3_aa: CSVDRDTEAFF
cdr3_nt: TGCAGCGTTGACCGGGACACTGAAGCTTTCTTT

d_call: .
clone_size: few
j_call: TRBJ1-2
v_call: TRBV29-1
cdr3_aa: CSVEDREGLGYTF
cdr3_nt: TGCAGCGTAGAGGATAGGGAGGGGTTGGGCTACACCTTC

d_call: TRBD2
clone_size: few
j_call: TRBJ2-1
v_call: TRBV5-6
cdr3_aa: CASSKTSGGPRFF
cdr3_nt: TGTGCCAGCAGCAAGACTAGCGGGGGGCCACGGTTCTTC

d_call: TRBD2
clone_size: .
j_call: TRBJ2-1
v_call: TRBV2
cdr3_aa: CASTLAGGYNEQFF
cdr3_nt: TGTGCCAGCACGCTAGCGGGGGGATACAATGAGCAGTTCTTC

d_call: .
clone_size: .
j_call: TRBJ1-2
v_call: TRBV27
cdr3_aa: CASSFAPQGSNYGYTF
cdr3_nt: TGTGCCAGCAGTTTCGCTCCTCAGGGCTCTAACTATGGCTACACCTTC

d_call: TRBD2
clone_size: .
j_call: TRBJ2-1
v_call: TRBV4-2
cdr3_aa: CASSQDGETSSNEQFF
cdr3_nt: TGTGCCAGCAGCCAAGATGGGGAGACTAGCTCCAATGAGCAGTTCTTC

d_call: .
clone_size: .
j_call: TRBJ1-2
v_call: TRBV25-1
cdr3_aa: CASGIGGGYTF
cdr3_nt: TGTGCCAGCGGGATAGGAGGTGGCTACACCTTC

d_call: .
clone_size: .
j_call: TRBJ2-7
v_call: TRBV4-1
cdr3_aa: CASSHHVMSGTSYEQYF
cdr3_nt: TGCGCCAGCAGCCATCATGTTATGAGCGGTACATCCTACGAGCAGTACTTC

d_call: .
clone_size: .
j_call: TRBJ2-7
v_call: TRBV27
cdr3_aa: CASSLYLSSGPYEQYF
cdr3_nt: TGTGCCAGCAGTTTATATCTCTCGAGTGGGCCCTACGAGCAGTACTTC

d_call: .
clone_size: .
j_call: TRBJ2-1
v_call: TRBV11-2
cdr3_aa: CASSLVEYNEQFF
cdr3_nt: TGTGCCAGCAGCTTAGTCGAGTACAATGAGCAGTTCTTC

d_call: TRBD1
clone_size: once
j_call: TRBJ2-7
v_call: TRBV6-9
cdr3_aa: CDSSYYARDRGAYEQYF
cdr3_nt: TGTGACAGCAGTTATTACGCCCGGGACAGGGGAGCCTACGAGCAGTACTTC

d_call: .
clone_size: .
j_call: TRBJ2-2
v_call: TRBV14
cdr3_aa: CASSRGGTGELFF
cdr3_nt: TGTGCCAGCAGCCGAGGGGGCACCGGGGAGCTGTTTTTT

d_call: TRBD2
clone_size: .
j_call: TRBJ2-1
v_call: TRBV9
cdr3_aa: CASSVVSGGVNEQFF
cdr3_nt: TGTGCCAGCAGCGTAGTTAGCGGGGGGGTGAATGAGCAGTTCTTC

d_call: TRBD1
clone_size: .
j_call: TRBJ2-7
v_call: TRBV6-1
cdr3_aa: CASRSPAGTDSEQYF
cdr3_nt: TGTGCCAGCAGGTCCCCGGCCGGGACAGACAGCGAGCAGTACTTC

d_call: TRBD1
clone_size: .
j_call: TRBJ2-7
v_call: TRBV6-5
cdr3_aa: CASRNTGGRVYEQYF
cdr3_nt: TGTGCCAGCAGAAATACAGGGGGCCGTGTCTACGAGCAGTACTTC

d_call: TRBD2
clone_size: .
j_call: TRBJ2-5
v_call: TRBV5-6
cdr3_aa: CASRHDGGGFQETQYF
cdr3_nt: TGTGCCAGCAGGCACGATGGCGGGGGTTTCCAAGAGACCCAGTACTTC

d_call: .
clone_size: .
j_call: TRBJ2-7
v_call: TRBV7-8
cdr3_aa: CASSLSDGSAYEQYF
cdr3_nt: TGTGCCAGCAGCTTAAGCGACGGGAGCGCCTACGAGCAGTACTTC

d_call: .
clone_size: .
j_call: TRBJ2-5
v_call: TRBV2
cdr3_aa: CAKRQQETQYF
cdr3_nt: TGTGCCAAACGACAGCAAGAGACCCAGTACTTC

d_call: TRBD2
clone_size: .
j_call: TRBJ2-1
v_call: TRBV5-1
cdr3_aa: CASSLGLAGVRNEQFF
cdr3_nt: TGCGCCAGCAGCTTGGGGCTAGCGGGAGTACGGAATGAGCAGTTCTTC

d_call: .
clone_size: .
j_call: TRBJ2-4
v_call: TRBV23-1
cdr3_aa: CASPPQGGENIQYF
cdr3_nt: TGCGCCAGTCCTCCCCAGGGAGGTGAAAACATTCAGTACTTC

d_call: TRBD1
clone_size: .
j_call: TRBJ1-1
v_call: TRBV2
cdr3_aa: CASSDPAGGLNTEAFF
cdr3_nt: TGTGCCAGCAGTGATCCAGCAGGGGGCTTGAACACTGAAGCTTTCTTT

d_call: TRBD1
clone_size: .
j_call: TRBJ2-3
v_call: TRBV10-3
cdr3_aa: CAISGIGTGVDHASFTDTQYF
cdr3_nt: TGTGCCATCAGTGGGATAGGGACAGGGGTAGACCACGCGTCATTCACAGATACGCAGTATTTT

d_call: .
clone_size: .
j_call: TRBJ1-3
v_call: TRBV19
cdr3_aa: CASSIVSSGNTIYF
cdr3_nt: TGTGCCAGTAGTATCGTGAGCTCTGGAAACACCATATATTTT